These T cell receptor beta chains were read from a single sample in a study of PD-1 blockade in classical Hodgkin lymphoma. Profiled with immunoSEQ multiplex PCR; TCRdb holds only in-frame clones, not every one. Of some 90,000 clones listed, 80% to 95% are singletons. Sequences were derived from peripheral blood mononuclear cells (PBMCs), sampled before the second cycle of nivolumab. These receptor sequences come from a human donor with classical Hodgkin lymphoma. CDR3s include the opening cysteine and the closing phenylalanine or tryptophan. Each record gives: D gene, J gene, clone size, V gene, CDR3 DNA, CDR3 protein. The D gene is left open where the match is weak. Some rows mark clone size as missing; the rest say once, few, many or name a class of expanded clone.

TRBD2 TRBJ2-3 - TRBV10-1 TGCGCCAGCAGTGCTAGCGGGCCGGCTCGTGACACAGATACGCAGTATTTT CASSASGPARDTDTQYF
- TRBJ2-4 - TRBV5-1 TGCGCCAGCAGCTTGGAGGCAGGTGGAGGCCTAGCCAAAAACATTCAGTACTTC CASSLEAGGGLAKNIQYF
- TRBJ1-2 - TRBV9 TGTGCCAGCACTGAGACCAGCTATGGCTACACCTTC CASTETSYGYTF
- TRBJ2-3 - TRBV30 TGTGCCTGGAGTGTCGGCGGGGCGGGGTTGTCGAATACGCAGTATTTT CAWSVGGAGLSNTQYF
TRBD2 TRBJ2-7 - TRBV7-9 TGTGCCAGCAGCCCGCGGACTAGTGGGAGTGGCGCCTACGAGCAGTACTTC CASSPRTSGSGAYEQYF
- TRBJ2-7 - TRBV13 TGTGCCAGCAGGAGGACAATTTCCTCCTACGAGCAGTACTTC CASRRTISSYEQYF
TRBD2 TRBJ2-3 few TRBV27 TGTGCCAGCAGTCAACCCGGGACTAGCGGTTCTAGCACAGATACGCAGTATTTT CASSQPGTSGSSTDTQYF
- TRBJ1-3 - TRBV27 TGTGCCAGCAGTTTACTGGGCACTGGAAACACCATATATTTT CASSLLGTGNTIYF
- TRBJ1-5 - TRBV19 TGTGCCAGTAGTATAGGGGGGGAGCCTCATAGCAATCAGCCCCAGCATTTT CASSIGGEPHSNQPQHF
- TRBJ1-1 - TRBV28 TGTGCCAGCAGTACTATCCTGGGAAGACAAACTGAAGCTTTCTTT CASSTILGRQTEAFF
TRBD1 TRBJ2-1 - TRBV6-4 TGTGCCAGCAGTGACGCAGGGGGCATTTACAATGAGCAGTTCTTC CASSDAGGIYNEQFF
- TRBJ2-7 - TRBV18 TGTGCCAGCTCGCCGACGGTTTCGGGAGAAGAGCAGTACTTC CASSPTVSGEEQYF
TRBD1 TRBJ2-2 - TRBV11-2 TGTGCCAGCAGGCCTGACAGGGGGCGGACCGGGGAGCTGTTTTTT CASRPDRGRTGELFF
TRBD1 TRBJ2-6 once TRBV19 TGTGCCAGTAGTGTAGTCGGACAGGGGCTGAGTGGGGCCAACGTCCTGACTTTC CASSVVGQGLSGANVLTF
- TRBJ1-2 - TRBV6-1 TGTGCCGGACGGGACAACACCTTC CAGRDNTF
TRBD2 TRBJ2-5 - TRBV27 TGTGCCAGCAAGATGGCGGGAGGGCCTTCAGAGACCCAGTACTTC CASKMAGGPSETQYF
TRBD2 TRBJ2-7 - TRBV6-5 TGTGCCAGCAGTGAAACTAGCGGGATTGGCGAGCAGTACTTC CASSETSGIGEQYF
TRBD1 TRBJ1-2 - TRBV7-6 TGTGCCAGTGGGGGACAGGGGCCTCCCTATGGCTACACCTTC CASGGQGPPYGYTF
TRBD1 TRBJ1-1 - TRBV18 TGTGCCAGCTCAACGAGGACAGGAACTATGAACACTGAAGCTTTCTTT CASSTRTGTMNTEAFF
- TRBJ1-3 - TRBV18 TGTGCCAGCTCAGGACAAAGCTCTGGAAACACCATATATTTT CASSGQSSGNTIYF
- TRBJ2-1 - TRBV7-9 TGTGCCAGCAGCTTAAGTCTTAGTGGGTACAATGAGCAGTTCTTC CASSLSLSGYNEQFF
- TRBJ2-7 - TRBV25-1 TGTGCCAGCAGTGATCAGGGCCCCGTTTGGTACGAGCAGTACTTC CASSDQGPVWYEQYF
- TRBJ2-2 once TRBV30 TGTGCCTGGACTCATAGCACCGGGGAGCTGTTTTTT CAWTHSTGELFF
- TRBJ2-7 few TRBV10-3 TGTGCCATCAGTGAGTCTTCCCGGGGCAGGGGTGGATCCTACGAGCAGTACTTC CAISESSRGRGGSYEQYF
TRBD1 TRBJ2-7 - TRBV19 TGTGCCAGTAGTATGGGACAGGGTAACGAGCAGTACTTC CASSMGQGNEQYF
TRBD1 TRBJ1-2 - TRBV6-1 TGTGCCAGCCAAAGGGGGACAGGGTCCCCCTATGGCTACACCTTC CASQRGTGSPYGYTF
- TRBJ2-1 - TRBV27 TGTGCCAGCAGTTTATTGGGGGCACGAGAGCAGTTCTTC CASSLLGAREQFF
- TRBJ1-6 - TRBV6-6 TGTGCCAGCCAGGTCAATAATTCACCCCTCCACTTT CASQVNNSPLHF
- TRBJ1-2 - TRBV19 TGTGCCAGTCTCCTGCGGGCCTCCTATGGCTACACCTTC CASLLRASYGYTF
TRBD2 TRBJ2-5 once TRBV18 TGTGCCAGCTCAAGGGTCCTTAAGGGACTACAAGAGACCCAGTACTTC CASSRVLKGLQETQYF
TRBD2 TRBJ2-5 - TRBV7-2 TGTGCCAGCAGCTTCGGACTAGCGGGGACCCAGTACTTC CASSFGLAGTQYF
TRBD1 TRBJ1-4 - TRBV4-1 TGCGCCAGCAGCCAAGGGACAGGGCTCAATGAAAAACTGTTTTTT CASSQGTGLNEKLFF
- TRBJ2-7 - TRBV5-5 TGTGCCAGCAGCTTGGATAGGGGCTACGAGCAGTACTTC CASSLDRGYEQYF